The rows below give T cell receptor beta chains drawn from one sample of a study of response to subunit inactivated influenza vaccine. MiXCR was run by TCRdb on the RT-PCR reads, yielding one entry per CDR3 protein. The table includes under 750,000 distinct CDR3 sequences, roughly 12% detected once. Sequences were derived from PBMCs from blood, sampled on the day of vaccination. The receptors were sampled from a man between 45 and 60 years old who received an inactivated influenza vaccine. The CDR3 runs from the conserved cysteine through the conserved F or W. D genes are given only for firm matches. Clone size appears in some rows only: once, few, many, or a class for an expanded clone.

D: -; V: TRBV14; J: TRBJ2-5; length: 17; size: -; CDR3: CASSQEPDWTLQETQYF; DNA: TGTGCCAGCAGCCAAGAACCTGACTGGACTTTACAAGAGACCCAGTACTTC
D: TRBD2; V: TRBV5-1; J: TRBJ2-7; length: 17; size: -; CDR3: CASSLRLAGALRFEQYF; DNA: TGCGCCAGCAGCTTGAGGCTAGCGGGAGCCTTACGGTTCGAGCAGTACTTC
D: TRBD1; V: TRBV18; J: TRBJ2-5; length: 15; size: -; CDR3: CASSSIQGASETQYF; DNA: TGTGCCAGCTCATCGATACAGGGGGCTTCGGAGACCCAGTACTTC
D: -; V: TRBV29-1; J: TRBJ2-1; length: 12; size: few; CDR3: CSVGRVYNEQFF; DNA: TGCAGCGTTGGGCGGGTCTACAATGAGCAGTTCTTC
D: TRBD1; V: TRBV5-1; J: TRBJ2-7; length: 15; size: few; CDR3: CASRTGTDNSYEQYF; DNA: TGCGCCAGCAGGACCGGGACAGATAACTCCTACGAGCAGTACTTC
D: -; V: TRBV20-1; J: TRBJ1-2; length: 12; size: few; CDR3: CSASNRVGGYTF; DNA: TGCAGTGCTAGTAACAGGGTCGGAGGCTACACCTTC
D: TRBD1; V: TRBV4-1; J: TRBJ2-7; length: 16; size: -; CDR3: CASSQDPGTVTYEQYF; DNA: TGCGCCAGCAGCCAAGATCCCGGGACAGTAACCTACGAGCAGTACTTC
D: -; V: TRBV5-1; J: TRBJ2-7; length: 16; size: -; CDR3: CASSPPPGRSSYEQYF; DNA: TGCGCCAGCAGCCCACCTCCGGGTAGGAGCTCCTACGAGCAGTACTTC
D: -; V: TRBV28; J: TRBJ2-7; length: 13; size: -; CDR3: CASLTRTAYEQYF; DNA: TGTGCCAGTCTGACACGGACGGCCTACGAGCAGTACTTC
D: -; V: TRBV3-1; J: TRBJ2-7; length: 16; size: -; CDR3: CASSQDESDIKHEQYF; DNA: TGTGCCAGCAGCCAAGATGAGTCGGACATTAAACACGAGCAGTACTTC
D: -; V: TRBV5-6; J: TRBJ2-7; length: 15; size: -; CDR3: CASSWIAGNSYEQYF; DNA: TGTGCCAGCAGCTGGATCGCAGGAAACTCCTACGAGCAGTACTTC
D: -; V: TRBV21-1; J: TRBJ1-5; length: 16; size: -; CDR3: CASSIWGAPGNQPQHF; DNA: TGTGCCAGCAGCATATGGGGGGCGCCTGGCAATCAGCCCCAGCATTTT
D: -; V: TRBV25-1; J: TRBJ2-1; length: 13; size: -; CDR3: CASSEQGHNEQFF; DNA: TGTGCCAGCAGTGAACAGGGGCACAATGAGCAGTTCTTC
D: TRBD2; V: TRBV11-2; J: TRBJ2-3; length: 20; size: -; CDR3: CASSRRPGTSGYASTDTHYF; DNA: TGTGCCAGCAGCCGTCGTCCCGGGACTAGCGGGTATGCTAGCACAGATACGCACTATTTT
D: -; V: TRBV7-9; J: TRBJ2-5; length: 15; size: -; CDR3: CASSLLTTLQETQYF; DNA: TGTGCCAGCAGCCTTCTAACGACTTTACAAGAGACCCAGTACTTC
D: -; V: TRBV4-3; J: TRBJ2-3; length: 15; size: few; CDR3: CASSQDGSGSDTQYF; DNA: TGCGCCAGCAGCCAAGATGGGTCAGGGTCCGATACGCAGTATTTT
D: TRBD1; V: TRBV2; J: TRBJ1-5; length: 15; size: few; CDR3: CASTTNRGSNQPQHF; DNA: TGTGCCAGCACTACGAACAGGGGTAGCAATCAGCCCCAGCATTTT
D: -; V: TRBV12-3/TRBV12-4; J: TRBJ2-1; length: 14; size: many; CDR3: CASRGTTSYNEQFF; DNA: TGTGCCAGCAGGGGGACCACCTCCTACAATGAGCAGTTCTTC
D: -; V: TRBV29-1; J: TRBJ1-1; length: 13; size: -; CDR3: CSGGQPRDTEAFF; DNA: TGCAGCGGTGGACAGCCAAGGGACACTGAAGCTTTCTTT
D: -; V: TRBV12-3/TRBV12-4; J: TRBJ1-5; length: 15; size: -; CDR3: CASSFLDRGNQPQHF; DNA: TGTGCCAGCAGTTTTCTGGACAGAGGCAATCAGCCCCAGCATTTT